Shown below are 8 T cell receptor beta chains from a single sample sequenced in a study of T cells expressing NK-cell markers. TCRdb re-called the 5' RACE reads and gives one entry per CDR3 protein, without DNA. The sample's table shows some 300,000 distinct CDR3 sequences. Sequences were obtained from blood T cells: a sorted CD56 or NKG2C T cell subset, CD4+ or CD8+ T cells, or bulk PBMC T cells (not recorded which). The receptors were gathered from a man younger than 35 in good health.

The chain combines TRBV3-1 with TRBJ1-5; TCRdb gives TRBD1 as the D gene, but with no DNA this cannot be confirmed. CDR1 LGHDT and CDR2 YNNKEL come from the germline V gene (reference sequence). CDR3 size: 15 residues. The CDR3 reads CASSQGQGARQPQHF.

This chain joins TRBV20-1 and TRBJ2-5; TCRdb outputs TRBD1, but without DNA this stays unchecked. Looked up from germline, CDR1 is DFQATT and CDR2 is SNEGSKA (reference sequence). The length of the CDR3 is 14 residues. The CDR3 sequence is CSANPRNSVETQYF.

This rearrangement joins TRBV20-1 to TRBJ2-2; lacking DNA, the TRBD2 call made by TCRdb goes unchecked. The CDR3 extends over 13 amino acids. From germline, CDR1 is DFQATT and CDR2 SNEGSKA (reference sequence). The CDR3 reads CSAERERGGELFF.

This chain joins TRBV6-1 and TRBJ2-1; TCRdb's D gene call, TRBD2, goes unchecked for lack of DNA. Germline CDR1 reads MNHNS; CDR2 reads SASEGT. The CDR3 has 15 residues. The CDR3 loop is CASSPGLVSYNEQFF.

This chain uses TRBV4-3 with TRBJ2-7. This CDR3 is built from 20 residues. Germline CDR1 is LGHNA and CDR2 is YSLEER. CDR3 protein: CASSQFGFGRRNMQTYEQYF.

This chain joins TRBV7-2 and TRBJ2-7; with no DNA, the TCRdb D assignment of TRBD2 cannot be verified. The CDR3 totals 15 residues. Germline-derived CDR1 and CDR2 are SGHTA and FQGNSA. This CDR3 is CASSFQAGSSYEQYF.

The V gene is TRBV12-3 or TRBV12-4, the J gene TRBJ1-5; lacking DNA, the TRBD1 call made by TCRdb goes unchecked. This CDR3 is 15 amino acids long. CDR3 amino acids: CASSREGAFNQPQHF.

This rearrangement joins TRBV20-1 to TRBJ2-5; lacking DNA, the TRBD2 call made by TCRdb goes unchecked. Per the germline V gene, CDR1 is DFQATT and CDR2 is SNEGSKA (reference sequence). CDR3 length: 17 residues. The chain's CDR3 is CSAPPQTSGAPRETQYF.